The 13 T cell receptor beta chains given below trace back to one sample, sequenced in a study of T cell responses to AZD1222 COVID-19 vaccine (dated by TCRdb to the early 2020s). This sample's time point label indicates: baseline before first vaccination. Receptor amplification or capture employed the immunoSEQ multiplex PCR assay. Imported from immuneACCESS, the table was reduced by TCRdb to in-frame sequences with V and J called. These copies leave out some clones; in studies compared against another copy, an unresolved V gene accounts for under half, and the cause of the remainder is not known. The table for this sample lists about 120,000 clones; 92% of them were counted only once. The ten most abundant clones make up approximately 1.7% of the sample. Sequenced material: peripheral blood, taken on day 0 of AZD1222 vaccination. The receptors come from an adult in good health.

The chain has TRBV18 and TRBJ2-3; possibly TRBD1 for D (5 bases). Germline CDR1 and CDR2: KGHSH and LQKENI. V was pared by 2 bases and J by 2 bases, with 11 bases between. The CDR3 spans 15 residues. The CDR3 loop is CASSPGAPLTDTQYF. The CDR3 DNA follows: TGTGCCAGCTCACCAGGGGCACCACTCACAGATACGCAGTATTTT.

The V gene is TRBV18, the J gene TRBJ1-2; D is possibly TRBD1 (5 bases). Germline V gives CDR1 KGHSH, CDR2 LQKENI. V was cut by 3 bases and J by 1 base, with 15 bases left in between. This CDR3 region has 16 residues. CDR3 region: CASSPWTRGDNYGYTF. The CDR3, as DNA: TGTGCCAGCTCACCGTGGACACGGGGTGATAACTATGGCTACACCTTC.

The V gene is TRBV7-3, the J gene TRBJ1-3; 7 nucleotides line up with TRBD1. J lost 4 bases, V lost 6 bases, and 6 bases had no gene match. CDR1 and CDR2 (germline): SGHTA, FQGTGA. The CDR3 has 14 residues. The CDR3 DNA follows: TGTGCCAGCAGAGGGGACAGCTTAGGAAACACCATATATTTT. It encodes CASRGDSLGNTIYF.

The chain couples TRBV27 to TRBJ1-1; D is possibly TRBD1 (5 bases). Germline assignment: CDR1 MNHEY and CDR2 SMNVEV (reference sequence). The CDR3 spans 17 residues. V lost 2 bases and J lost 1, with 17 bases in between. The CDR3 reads CASSLISRGSTNTEAFF. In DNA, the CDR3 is TGTGCCAGCAGTTTAATATCTAGGGGTTCGACGAACACTGAAGCTTTCTTT.

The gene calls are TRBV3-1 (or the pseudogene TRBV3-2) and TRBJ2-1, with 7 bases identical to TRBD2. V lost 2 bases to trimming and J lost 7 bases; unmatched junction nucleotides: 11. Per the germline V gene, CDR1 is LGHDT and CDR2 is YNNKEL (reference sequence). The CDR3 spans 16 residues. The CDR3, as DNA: TGTGCCAGCAGCCAAAACGTGGCGGGAGACGGGAATGAGCAGTTCTTC. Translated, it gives CASSQNVAGDGNEQFF.

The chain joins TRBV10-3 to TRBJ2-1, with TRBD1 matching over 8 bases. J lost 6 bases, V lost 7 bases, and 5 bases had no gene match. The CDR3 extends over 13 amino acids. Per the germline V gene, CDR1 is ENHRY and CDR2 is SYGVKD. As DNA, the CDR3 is TGTGCCATCACCCGGACAGGGAGCAATGAGCAGTTCTTC. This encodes CAITRTGSNEQFF.

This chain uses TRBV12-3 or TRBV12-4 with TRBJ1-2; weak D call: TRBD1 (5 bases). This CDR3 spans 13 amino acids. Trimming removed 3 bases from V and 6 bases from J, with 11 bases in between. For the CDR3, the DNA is TGTGCCAGCAGTTTTCAGGGAAGGAATGGCTACACCTTC. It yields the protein CASSFQGRNGYTF.

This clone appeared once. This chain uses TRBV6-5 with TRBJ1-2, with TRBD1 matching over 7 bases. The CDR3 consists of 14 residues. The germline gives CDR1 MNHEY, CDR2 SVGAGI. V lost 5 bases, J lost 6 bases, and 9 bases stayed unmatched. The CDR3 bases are TGTGCCAGCAGTCGCACCACCGACAGGGATGGCTACACCTTC. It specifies CASSRTTDRDGYTF.

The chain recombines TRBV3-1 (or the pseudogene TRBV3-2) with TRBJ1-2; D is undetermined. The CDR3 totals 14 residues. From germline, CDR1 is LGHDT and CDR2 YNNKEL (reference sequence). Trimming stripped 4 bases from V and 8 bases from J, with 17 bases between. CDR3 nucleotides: TGTGCCAGCAGCCCGACCGGTGCGATTGGGGGCTACACCTTC. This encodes CASSPTGAIGGYTF.

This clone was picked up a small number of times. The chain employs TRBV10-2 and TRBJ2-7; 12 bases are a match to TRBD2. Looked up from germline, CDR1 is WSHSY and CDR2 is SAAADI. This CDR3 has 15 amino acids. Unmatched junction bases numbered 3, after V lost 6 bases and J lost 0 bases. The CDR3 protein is CASSATSGSSYEQYF. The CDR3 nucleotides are TGCGCCAGCAGCGCGACTAGCGGGAGCTCCTACGAGCAGTACTTC.

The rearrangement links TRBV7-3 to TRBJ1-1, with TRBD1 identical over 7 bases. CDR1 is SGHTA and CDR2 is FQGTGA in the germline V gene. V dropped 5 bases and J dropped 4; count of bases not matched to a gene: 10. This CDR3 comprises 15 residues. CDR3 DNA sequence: TGTGCCAGCAGCCCAGGGGGGGTAGGACGCACTGAAGCTTTCTTT. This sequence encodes CASSPGGVGRTEAFF.

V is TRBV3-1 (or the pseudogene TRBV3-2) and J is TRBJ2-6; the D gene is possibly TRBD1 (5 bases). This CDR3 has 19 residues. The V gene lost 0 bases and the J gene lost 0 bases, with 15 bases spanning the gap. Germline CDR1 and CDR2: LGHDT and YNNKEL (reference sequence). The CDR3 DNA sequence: TGTGCCAGCAGCCAAGATTGGGGCGGAGCGAGCTCTGGGGCCAACGTCCTGACTTTC. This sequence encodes CASSQDWGGASSGANVLTF.

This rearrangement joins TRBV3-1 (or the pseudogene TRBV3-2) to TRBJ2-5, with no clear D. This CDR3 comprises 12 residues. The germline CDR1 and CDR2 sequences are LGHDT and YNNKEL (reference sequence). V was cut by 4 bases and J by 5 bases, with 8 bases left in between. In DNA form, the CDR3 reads TGTGCCAGCAGCCGCCTCCTGGAGACCCAGTACTTC. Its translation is CASSRLLETQYF.